Below, 8 T cell receptor beta chains from the same sample are listed, as sequenced in a study of blood T cell repertoires in COVID-19 (dated by TCRdb to the early 2020s). The protocol used for the library was the immunoSEQ multiplex PCR assay. This is the immuneACCESS table as TCRdb keeps it, with only in-frame sequences that have V and J called. A part of the clones is gone; compared with another copy, unresolved V genes explain less than half, and the rest is unexplained. The table for this sample lists approximately 670,000 clones; just under 90% of them were counted only once. Clones ranked in the top ten supply about 0.26% of the sample. Sequenced sample: peripheral blood. Every receptor here comes from a woman aged 18 to 35 with acute or convalescent COVID-19.

This chain joins TRBV7-9 and TRBJ2-1; 12 bases map to TRBD2. CDR3 size: 16 residues. Germline V gene sequence: CDR1 SEHNR, CDR2 FQNEAQ (reference sequence). V gave up 5 bases and J gave up 7 bases; unmatched junction bases: 9. CDR3 region: CASSLLAGGQGNEQFF. CDR3 DNA: TGTGCCAGCAGCCTTCTAGCGGGGGGGCAAGGGAATGAGCAGTTCTTC.

The rearrangement links TRBV30 to TRBJ1-2; D might be TRBD1 (6 bases). Germline CDR1 GTSNPN, CDR2 SVGIG (reference sequence). CDR3 length: 16 amino acids. V gave up 2 bases and J gave up 2 bases, with 18 bases separating them. The CDR3: CAWSPTGSSPNYGYTF. CDR3 nucleotide sequence: TGTGCCTGGAGTCCTACAGGGTCGTCCCCAAACTATGGCTACACCTTC.

This clone showed up just a few times. This chain links TRBV7-9 with TRBJ1-1; D gene unclear. The CDR3 totals 12 residues. The V gene's germline CDR1 is SEHNR and CDR2 FQNEAQ (reference sequence). Trimming cost V 8 bases and J 4 bases, with 11 bases left between them. CDR3 amino acids: CASASRVTEAFF. The CDR3 bases are TGTGCCAGCGCGAGCCGGGTCACTGAAGCTTTCTTT.

The V and J genes are TRBV30 and TRBJ1-1; TRBD1 aligns across 7 bases. V dropped 4 bases and J dropped 7; count of bases not matched to a gene: 9. This CDR3 is built from 13 residues. CDR1 is GTSNPN, CDR2 SVGIG, per germline (reference sequence). The CDR3 protein is CAWIGRDSIEAFF. The CDR3 DNA reads TGTGCCTGGATAGGGCGGGACAGTATTGAAGCTTTCTTT.

This clone was seen only once. The chain couples TRBV20-1 to TRBJ2-7; TRBD2 might be the D (6 bases). CDR1 and CDR2 from the germline V gene are DFQATT and SNEGSKA (reference sequence). The CDR3 consists of 16 residues. The V and J ends lost 3 bases and 4 bases respectively, with 22 bases between them. CDR3 protein: CSASIGGNQPPYEQYF. The DNA of the CDR3 is TGCAGTGCTAGTATTGGGGGGAACCAGCCACCTTACGAGCAGTACTTC.

This chain connects TRBV7-8 to TRBJ2-1; tentatively, D is TRBD1 (5 bases). The V end was cut by 1 base, the J end by 5 bases, with 18 bases between. The CDR3 contains 17 residues. CDR1 SGHVS and CDR2 FQNEAQ come from the germline V gene. CDR3 amino acids: CASSLVRVVRGDNEQFF. The CDR3 DNA reads as TGTGCCAGCAGCTTAGTTAGGGTTGTTAGGGGCGACAATGAGCAGTTCTTC.

The chain links TRBV6-6 to TRBJ2-7; D is possibly TRBD1 (6 bases). The CDR3 has 15 amino acids. Germline-derived CDR1 and CDR2 are MNHNY and SVGAGI (reference sequence). V lost 6 bases to trimming and J lost 0 bases, with 15 bases between them. The CDR3 nucleotides read TGTGCCAGCAGCCCCCCAGGGGATAGCTCCTACGAGCAGTACTTC. This encodes CASSPPGDSSYEQYF.

The genes are TRBV5-1 and TRBJ2-5; TRBD1 agrees at 7 bases. The CDR3 runs to 16 residues. J gave up 1 base and V 4 bases, and 10 bases lay outside the gene matches. Germline V gene data show CDR1 as SGHRS and CDR2 as YFSETQ. The CDR3 protein is CASSENRGIAQETQYF. CDR3 sequence (DNA): TGCGCCAGCAGCGAGAACAGGGGCATCGCCCAAGAGACCCAGTACTTC.